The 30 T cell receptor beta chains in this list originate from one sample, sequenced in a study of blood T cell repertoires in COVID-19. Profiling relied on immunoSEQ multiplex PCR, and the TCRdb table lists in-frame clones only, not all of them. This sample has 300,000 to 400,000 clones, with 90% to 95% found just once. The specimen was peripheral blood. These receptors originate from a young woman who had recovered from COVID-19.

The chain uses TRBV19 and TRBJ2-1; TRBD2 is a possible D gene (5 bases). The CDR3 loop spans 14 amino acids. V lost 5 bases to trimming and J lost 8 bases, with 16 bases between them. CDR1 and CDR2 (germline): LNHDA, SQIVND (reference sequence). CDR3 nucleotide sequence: TGTGCCAGTAGTCCTCGAAGCGGCACCCATGAGCAGTTCTTC. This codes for CASSPRSGTHEQFF.

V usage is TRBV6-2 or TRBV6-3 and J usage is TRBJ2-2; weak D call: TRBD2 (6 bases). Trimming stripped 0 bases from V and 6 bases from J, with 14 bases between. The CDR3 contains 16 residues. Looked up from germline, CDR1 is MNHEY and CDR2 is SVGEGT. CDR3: CASSYSTGASAGELFF. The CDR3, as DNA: TGTGCCAGCAGTTACTCCACCGGGGCTAGCGCCGGGGAGCTGTTTTTT.

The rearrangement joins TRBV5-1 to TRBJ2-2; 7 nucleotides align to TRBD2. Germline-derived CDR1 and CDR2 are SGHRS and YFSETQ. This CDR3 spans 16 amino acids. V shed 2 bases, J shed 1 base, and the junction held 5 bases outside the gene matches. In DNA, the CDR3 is TGCGCCAGCAGCTTTTTGGCGGGAGAGAACACCGGGGAGCTGTTTTTT. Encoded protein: CASSFLAGENTGELFF.

CDR3 amino acids: CASSVQTSGRARETQYF. The CDR3 nucleotides are TGTGCCAGCAGCGTCCAAACTAGCGGGAGGGCCCGGGAGACCCAGTACTTC. V gene TRBV9 combines with J gene TRBJ2-5; 13 bases match TRBD2. J gave up 5 bases and V 2 bases, and 9 bases lay outside the gene matches. The CDR3 is 17 amino acids. The germline V gene encodes CDR1 SGDLS and CDR2 YYNGEE.

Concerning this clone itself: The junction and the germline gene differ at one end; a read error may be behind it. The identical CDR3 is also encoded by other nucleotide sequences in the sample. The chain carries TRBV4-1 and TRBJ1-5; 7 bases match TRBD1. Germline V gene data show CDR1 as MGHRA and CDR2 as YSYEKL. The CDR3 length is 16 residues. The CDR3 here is CASSQEGQGGNQPQHF. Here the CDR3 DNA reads TGCGCCAGCAGCCAAGAGGGTCAAGGGGGCAACCAGCCCCAGCATTTT.

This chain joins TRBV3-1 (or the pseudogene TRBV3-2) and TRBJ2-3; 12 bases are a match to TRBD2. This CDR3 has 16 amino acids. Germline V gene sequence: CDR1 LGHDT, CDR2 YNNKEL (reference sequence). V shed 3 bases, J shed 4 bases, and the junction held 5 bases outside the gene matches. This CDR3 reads CASSHPLAGGADTQYF. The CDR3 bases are TGTGCCAGCAGCCATCCCCTAGCGGGGGGGGCAGATACGCAGTATTTT.

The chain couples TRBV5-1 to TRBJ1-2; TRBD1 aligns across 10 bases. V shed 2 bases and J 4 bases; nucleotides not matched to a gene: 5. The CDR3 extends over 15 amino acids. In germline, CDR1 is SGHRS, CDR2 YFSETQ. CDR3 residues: CASSFAGQGTYGYTF. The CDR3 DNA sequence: TGCGCCAGCAGCTTTGCGGGACAGGGGACCTATGGCTACACCTTC.

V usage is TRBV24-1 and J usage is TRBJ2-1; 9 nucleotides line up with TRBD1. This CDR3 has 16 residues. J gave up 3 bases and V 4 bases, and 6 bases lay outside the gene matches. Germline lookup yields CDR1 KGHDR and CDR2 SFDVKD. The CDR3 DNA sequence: TGTGCCACCAGTGAAGCCGGGACAGGGATCTACAATGAGCAGTTCTTC. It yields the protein CATSEAGTGIYNEQFF.

CDR3 region: CASSPGSDTQYF. CDR3 nucleotides: TGTGCCAGCAGTCCCGGGTCGGATACGCAGTATTTT. This rearrangement joins TRBV6-2 or TRBV6-3 to TRBJ2-3; unclear D gene. Deletions cut 5 bases from V and 6 bases from J, with 9 bases between. The CDR3 is 12 residues long. Per the germline V gene, CDR1 is MNHEY and CDR2 is SVGEGT.

CDR3 sequence (DNA): TGTGCCAGCAGCCATGGGGGGACAGATACGCAGTATTTT. Its protein product is CASSHGGTDTQYF. V usage is TRBV11-3 and J usage is TRBJ2-3; D possibly corresponds to TRBD2 (6 bases). The CDR3 totals 13 residues. Germline CDR1 and CDR2: SGHNT and YENEEA. The germline V and J ends were trimmed by 5 bases and 3 bases, with 9 bases remaining between them.

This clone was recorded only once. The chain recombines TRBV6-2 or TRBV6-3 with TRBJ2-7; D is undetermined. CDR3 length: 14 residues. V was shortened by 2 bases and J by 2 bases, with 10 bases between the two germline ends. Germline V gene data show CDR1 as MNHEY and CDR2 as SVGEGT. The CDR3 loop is CASSYRLVPYEQYV. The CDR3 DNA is TGTGCCAGCAGTTACCGGCTAGTCCCCTACGAGCAGTACGTC.

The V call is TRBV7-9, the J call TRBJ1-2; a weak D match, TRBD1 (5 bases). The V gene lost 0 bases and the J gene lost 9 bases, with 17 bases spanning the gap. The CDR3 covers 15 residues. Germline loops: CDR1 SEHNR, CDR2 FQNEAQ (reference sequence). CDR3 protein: CASSLAPGGARSYTF. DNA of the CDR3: TGTGCCAGCAGCTTAGCGCCGGGCGGGGCAAGGAGCTACACCTTC.

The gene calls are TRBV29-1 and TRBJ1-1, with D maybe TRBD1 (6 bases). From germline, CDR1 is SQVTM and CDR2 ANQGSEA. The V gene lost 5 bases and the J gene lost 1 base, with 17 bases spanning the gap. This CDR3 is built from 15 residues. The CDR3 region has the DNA TGCAGCGTTTCGTGGTTGGACAGTGCGAACACTGAAGCTTTCTTT. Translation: CSVSWLDSANTEAFF.

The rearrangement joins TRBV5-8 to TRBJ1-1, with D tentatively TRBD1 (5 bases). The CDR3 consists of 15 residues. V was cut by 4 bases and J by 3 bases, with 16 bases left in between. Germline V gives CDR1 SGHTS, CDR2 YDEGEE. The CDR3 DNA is TGTGCCAGCAGCCCCGCCCGGGGGGTGGACACTGAAGCTTTCTTT. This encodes CASSPARGVDTEAFF. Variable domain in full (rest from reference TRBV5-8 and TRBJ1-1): EAGVTQSPTHLIKTRGQQATLRCSPISGHTSVYWYQQALGLGLQFLLWYDEGEERNRGNFPPRFSGRQFPNYSSELNVNALELEDSALYLCASSPARGVDTEAFFGQGTRLTVV.

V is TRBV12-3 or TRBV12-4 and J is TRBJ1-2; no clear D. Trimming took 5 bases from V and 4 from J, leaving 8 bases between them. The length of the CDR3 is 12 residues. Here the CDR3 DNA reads TGTGCCAGCAGTGCCCTAGGCTATGGCTACACCTTC. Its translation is CASSALGYGYTF.

The CDR3 is CASSQGLRRNTGELFF. The CDR3 DNA is TGCGCCAGCAGCCAAGGGTTGCGAAGAAACACCGGGGAGCTGTTTTTT. This rearrangement joins TRBV4-1 to TRBJ2-2; D is uncertain. CDR3 length: 16 amino acids. CDR1 and CDR2 (germline): MGHRA, YSYEKL. Trimming stripped 1 base from V and 2 bases from J, with 11 bases between.

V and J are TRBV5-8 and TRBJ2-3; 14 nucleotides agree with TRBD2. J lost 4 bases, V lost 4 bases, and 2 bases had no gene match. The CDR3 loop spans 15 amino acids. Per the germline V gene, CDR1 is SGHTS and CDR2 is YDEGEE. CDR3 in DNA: TGTGCCAGCAGCGCGGGACTAGCGGGAGCAGATACGCAGTATTTT. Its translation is CASSAGLAGADTQYF.

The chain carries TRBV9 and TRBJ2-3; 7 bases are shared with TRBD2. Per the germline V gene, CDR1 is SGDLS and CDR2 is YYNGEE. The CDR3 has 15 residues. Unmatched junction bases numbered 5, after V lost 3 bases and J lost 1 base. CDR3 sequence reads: CASSAGGGRTDTQYF. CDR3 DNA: TGTGCCAGCAGCGCCGGGGGAGGGCGCACAGATACGCAGTATTTT.

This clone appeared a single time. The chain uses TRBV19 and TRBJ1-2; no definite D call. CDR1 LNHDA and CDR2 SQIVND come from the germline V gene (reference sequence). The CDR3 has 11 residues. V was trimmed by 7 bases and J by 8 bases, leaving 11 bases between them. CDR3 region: CASTVGGGYTF. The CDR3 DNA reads TGTGCCAGTACCGTGGGCGGGGGCTACACCTTC.

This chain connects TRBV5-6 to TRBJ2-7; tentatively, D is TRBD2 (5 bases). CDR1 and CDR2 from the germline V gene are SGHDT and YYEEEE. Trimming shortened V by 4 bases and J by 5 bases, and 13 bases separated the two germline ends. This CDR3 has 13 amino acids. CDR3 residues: CASSRGGINEQYV. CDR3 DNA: TGTGCCAGCAGCCGGGGTGGGATCAACGAGCAGTACGTC.

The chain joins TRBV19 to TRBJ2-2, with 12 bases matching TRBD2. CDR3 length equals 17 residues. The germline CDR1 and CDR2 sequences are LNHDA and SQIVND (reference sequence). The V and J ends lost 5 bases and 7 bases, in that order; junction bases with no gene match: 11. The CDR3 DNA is TGTGCCAGTAGTCCAGCTTCTAGCGGGAGGGCCGGCGGGGAGCTGTTTTTT. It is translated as CASSPASSGRAGGELFF. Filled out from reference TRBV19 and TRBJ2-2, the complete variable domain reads DGGITQSPKYLFRKEGQNVTLSCEQNLNHDAMYWYRQDPGQGLRLIYYSQIVNDFQKGDIAEGYSVSREKKESFPLTVTSAQKNPTAFYLCASSPASSGRAGGELFFGEGSRLTVL.

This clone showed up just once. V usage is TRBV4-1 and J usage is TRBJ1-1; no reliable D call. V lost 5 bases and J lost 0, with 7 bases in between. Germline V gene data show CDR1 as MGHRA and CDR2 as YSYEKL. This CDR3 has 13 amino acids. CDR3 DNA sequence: TGCGCCAGCAGCTGGAGGGTGAACACTGAAGCTTTCTTT. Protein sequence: CASSWRVNTEAFF.

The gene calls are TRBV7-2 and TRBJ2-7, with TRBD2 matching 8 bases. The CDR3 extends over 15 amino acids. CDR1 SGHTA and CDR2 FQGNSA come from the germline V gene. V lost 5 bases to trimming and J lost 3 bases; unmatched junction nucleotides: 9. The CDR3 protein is CASSPREGGHYEQYV. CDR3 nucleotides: TGTGCCAGCAGCCCCCGGGAGGGGGGTCACTACGAGCAGTACGTC.

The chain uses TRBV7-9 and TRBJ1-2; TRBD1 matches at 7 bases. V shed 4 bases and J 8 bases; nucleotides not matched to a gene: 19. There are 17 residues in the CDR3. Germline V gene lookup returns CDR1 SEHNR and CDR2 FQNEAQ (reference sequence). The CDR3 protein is CASSYPTDRDPGRGYTF. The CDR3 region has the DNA TGTGCCAGCAGCTACCCAACTGACAGGGATCCAGGTCGCGGCTACACCTTC.

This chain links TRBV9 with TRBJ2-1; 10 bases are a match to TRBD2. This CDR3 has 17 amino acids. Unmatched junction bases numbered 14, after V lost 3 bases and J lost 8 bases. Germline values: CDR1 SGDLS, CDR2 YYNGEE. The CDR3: CASSANSPSGRRDEQFF. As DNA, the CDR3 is TGTGCCAGCAGCGCAAACTCCCCTAGCGGGAGAAGAGATGAGCAGTTCTTC.

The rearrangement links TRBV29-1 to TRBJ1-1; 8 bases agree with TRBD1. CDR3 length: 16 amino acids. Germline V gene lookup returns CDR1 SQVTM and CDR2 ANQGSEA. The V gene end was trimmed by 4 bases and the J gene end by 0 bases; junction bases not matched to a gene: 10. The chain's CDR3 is CSVGSRGLMMNTEAFF. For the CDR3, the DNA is TGCAGCGTTGGGTCCAGGGGGCTAATGATGAACACTGAAGCTTTCTTT. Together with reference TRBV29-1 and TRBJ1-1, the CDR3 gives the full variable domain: SAVISQKPSRDICQRGTSLTIQCQVDSQVTMMFWYRQQPGQSLTLIATANQGSEATYESGFVIDKFPISRPNLTFSTLTVSNMSPEDSSIYLCSVGSRGLMMNTEAFFGQGTRLTVV.

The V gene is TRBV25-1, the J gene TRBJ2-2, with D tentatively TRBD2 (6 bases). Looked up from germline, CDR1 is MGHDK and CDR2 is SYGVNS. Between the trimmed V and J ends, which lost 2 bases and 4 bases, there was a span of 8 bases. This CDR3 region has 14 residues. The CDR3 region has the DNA TGTGCCAGCAGTGAAGGTAGCGGCACCGGGGAGCTGTTTTTT. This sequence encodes CASSEGSGTGELFF.

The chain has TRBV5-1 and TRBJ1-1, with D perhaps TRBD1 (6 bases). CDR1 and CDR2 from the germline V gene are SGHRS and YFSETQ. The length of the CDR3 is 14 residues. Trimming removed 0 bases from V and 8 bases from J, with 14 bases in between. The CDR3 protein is CASSLGGGDIEAFF. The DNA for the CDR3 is TGCGCCAGCAGCTTGGGTGGGGGGGACATAGAAGCTTTCTTT.

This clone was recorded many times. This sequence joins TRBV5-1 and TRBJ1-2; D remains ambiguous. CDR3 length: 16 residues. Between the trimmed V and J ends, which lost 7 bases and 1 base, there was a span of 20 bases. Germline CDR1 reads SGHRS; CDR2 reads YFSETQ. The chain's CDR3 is CASQSVQGGINYGYTF. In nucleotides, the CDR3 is TGCGCCAGCCAGTCCGTTCAAGGAGGCATTAACTATGGCTACACCTTC.

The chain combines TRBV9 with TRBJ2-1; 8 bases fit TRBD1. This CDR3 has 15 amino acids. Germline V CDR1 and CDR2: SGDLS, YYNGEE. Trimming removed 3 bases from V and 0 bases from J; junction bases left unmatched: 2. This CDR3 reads CASSGDRSSYNEQFF. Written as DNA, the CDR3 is TGTGCCAGCAGCGGGGACAGGAGCTCCTACAATGAGCAGTTCTTC.